What follows is one TCR beta chain and its context. The antigen is not known. The source of the sample is a study of Tregs in tolerant kidney transplant recipients. Study-level points and caveats: Activated donor B cell expansion appeared to reveal the most relevant donor-specific TCRbeta repertoire. Findings come from small patient numbers and require larger validation.

This table comes from immunoSEQ multiplex PCR, and its TCRdb copy is limited to in-frame clones, with some not included. The sample consists of about 94,000 clones, 93% of them appearing once. Per the germline V gene, CDR1 is SGHRS and CDR2 is YFSETQ. V shed 2 bases and J 7 bases; nucleotides not matched to a gene: 20. This CDR3 is 18 amino acids long. CD4+CD25+CD127- Tregs, CD4+CD25- non-Tregs, CD4 and CD8 cells were sorted. Sequences were derived from CD4+ T cells from blood, sampled before the transplant. J is TRBJ2-7 and V is TRBV5-1; 8 bases match TRBD1. The TCR comes from a human donor who received a combined kidney and bone marrow transplant. The CDR3 protein is CASSFGGPAGGAVGEQYF. CDR3 DNA sequence: TGCGCCAGCAGCTTTGGGGGTCCAGCAGGGGGCGCGGTGGGTGAGCAGTACTTC.